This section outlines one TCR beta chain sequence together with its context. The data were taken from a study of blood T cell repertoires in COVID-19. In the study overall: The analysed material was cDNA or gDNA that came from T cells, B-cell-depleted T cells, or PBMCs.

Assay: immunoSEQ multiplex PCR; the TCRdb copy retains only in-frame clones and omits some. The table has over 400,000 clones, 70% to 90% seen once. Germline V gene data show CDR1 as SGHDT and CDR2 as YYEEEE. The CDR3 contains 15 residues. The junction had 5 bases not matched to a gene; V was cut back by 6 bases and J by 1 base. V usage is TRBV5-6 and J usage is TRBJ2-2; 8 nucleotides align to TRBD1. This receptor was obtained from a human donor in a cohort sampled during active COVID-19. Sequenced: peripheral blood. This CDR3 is CASISGGLNTGELFF. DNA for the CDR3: TGTGCCAGCATTTCAGGGGGCCTGAACACCGGGGAGCTGTTTTTT.